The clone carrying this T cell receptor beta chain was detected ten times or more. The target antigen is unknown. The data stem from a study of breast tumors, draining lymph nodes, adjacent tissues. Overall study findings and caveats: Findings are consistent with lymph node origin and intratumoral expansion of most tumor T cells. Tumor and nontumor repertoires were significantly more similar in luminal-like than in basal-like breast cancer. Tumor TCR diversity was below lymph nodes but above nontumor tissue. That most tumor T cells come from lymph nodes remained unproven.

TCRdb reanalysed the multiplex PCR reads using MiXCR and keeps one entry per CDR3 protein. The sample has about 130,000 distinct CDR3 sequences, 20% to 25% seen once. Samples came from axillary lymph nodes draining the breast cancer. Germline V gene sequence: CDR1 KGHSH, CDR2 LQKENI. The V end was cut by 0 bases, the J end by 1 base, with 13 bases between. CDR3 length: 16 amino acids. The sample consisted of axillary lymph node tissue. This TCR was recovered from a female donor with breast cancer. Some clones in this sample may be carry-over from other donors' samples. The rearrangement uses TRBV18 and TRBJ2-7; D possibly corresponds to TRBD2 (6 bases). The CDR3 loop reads CASSPPEGLTSYEQYF. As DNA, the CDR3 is TGTGCCAGCTCACCACCTGAGGGACTGACATCCTACGAGCAGTACTTC. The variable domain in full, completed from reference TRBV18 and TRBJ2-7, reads NAGVMQNPRHLVRRRGQEARLRCSPMKGHSHVYWYRQLPEEGLKFMVYLQKENIIDESGMPKERFSAEFPKEGPSILRIQQVVRGDSAAYFCASSPPEGLTSYEQYFGPGTRLTVT.